This TCR beta chain comes out of a study of technical replicates of blood from a handful of donors. Trimming cost V 4 bases and J 1 base; bases outside gene matches: 10. Per germline, CDR1 MGHRA and CDR2 YSYEKL. This CDR3 has 17 amino acids. Measured with immunoSEQ multiplex PCR; TCRdb has only the in-frame clones, and not every one. The table lists under 95,000 clones, around 94% of them singletons. This chain links TRBV4-1 with TRBJ2-1; TRBD1 matches 7 bases. The receptor comes from a human donor in good health. The material sequenced was T cells isolated from PBMCs. The CDR3 sequence is CASSRSGQLDSYNEQFF. CDR3 DNA sequence: TGCGCCAGCAGCCGGTCGGGACAGCTGGATTCCTACAATGAGCAGTTCTTC.